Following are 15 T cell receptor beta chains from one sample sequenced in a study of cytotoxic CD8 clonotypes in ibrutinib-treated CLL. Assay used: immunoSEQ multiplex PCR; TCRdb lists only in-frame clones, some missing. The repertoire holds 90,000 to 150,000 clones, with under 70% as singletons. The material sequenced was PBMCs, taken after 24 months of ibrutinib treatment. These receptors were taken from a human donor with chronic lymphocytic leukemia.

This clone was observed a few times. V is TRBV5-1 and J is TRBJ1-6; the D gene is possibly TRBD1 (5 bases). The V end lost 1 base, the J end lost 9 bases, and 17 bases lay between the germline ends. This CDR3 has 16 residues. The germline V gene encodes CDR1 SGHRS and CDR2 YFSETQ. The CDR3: CASSLSPSQGASPLHF. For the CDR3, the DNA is TGCGCCAGCAGCTTGTCCCCCTCGCAGGGTGCTTCACCCCTCCACTTT.

Written as DNA, the CDR3 is TGCGCCAGCACCACGAGCCATGAGCAGTTCTTC. It is translated as CASTTSHEQFF. The chain has TRBV5-1 and TRBJ2-1; D gene unclear. Germline V lookup: CDR1 SGHRS, CDR2 YFSETQ. Trimming cost V 6 bases and J 8 bases, with 9 bases left between them. This CDR3 is built from 11 residues.

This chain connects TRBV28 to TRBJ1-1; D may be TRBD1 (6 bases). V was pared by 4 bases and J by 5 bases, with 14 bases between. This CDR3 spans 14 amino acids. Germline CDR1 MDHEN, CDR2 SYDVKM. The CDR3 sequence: CASSSQGRRTEAFF. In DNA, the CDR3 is TGTGCCAGCAGTTCACAGGGAAGGAGGACTGAAGCTTTCTTT.

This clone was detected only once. Written as DNA, the CDR3 is TGCGCCAGCAGTAAAAGCGACGGAGGGGACGGAAACACCATATATTTT. This gives the protein CASSKSDGGDGNTIYF. The V gene is TRBV10-2, the J gene TRBJ1-3; the D gene is possibly TRBD1 (5 bases). Deletions cut 5 bases from V and 4 bases from J, with 18 bases between. Germline values: CDR1 WSHSY, CDR2 SAAADI. The CDR3 has 16 amino acids.

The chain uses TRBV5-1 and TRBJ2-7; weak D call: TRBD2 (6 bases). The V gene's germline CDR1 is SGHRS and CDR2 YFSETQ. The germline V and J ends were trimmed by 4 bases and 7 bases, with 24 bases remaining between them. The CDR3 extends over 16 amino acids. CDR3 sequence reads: CASSLTPGAPTGEQYF. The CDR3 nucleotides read TGCGCCAGCAGCCTTACCCCGGGAGCCCCGACGGGAGAGCAGTACTTC.

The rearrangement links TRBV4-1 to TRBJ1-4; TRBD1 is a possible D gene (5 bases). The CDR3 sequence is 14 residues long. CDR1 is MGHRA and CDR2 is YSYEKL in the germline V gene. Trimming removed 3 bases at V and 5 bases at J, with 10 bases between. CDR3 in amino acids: CASSHRDLNEKLFF. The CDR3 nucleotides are TGCGCCAGCAGCCACCGGGACCTAAATGAAAAACTGTTTTTT.

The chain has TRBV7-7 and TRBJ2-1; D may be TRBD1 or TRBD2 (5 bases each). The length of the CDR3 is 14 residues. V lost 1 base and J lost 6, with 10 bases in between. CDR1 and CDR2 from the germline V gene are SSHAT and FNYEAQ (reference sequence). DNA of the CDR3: TGTGCCAGCAGCTTAGGGGCAGGGAGCAATGAGCAGTTCTTC. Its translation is CASSLGAGSNEQFF.

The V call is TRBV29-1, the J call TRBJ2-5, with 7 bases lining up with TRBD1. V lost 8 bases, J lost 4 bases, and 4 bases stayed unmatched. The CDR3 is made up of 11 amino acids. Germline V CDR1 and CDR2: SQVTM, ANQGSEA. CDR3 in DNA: TGCAGCCTCTGGACAGGAGAGACCCAGTACTTC. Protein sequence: CSLWTGETQYF.

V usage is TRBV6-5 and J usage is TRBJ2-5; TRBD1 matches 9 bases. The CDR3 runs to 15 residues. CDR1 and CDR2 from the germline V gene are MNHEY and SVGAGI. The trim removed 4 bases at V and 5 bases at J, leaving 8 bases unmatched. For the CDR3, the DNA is TGTGCCAGCAGTTCCCCGGGACAGGGAAGGGAGACCCAGTACTTC. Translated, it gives CASSSPGQGRETQYF.

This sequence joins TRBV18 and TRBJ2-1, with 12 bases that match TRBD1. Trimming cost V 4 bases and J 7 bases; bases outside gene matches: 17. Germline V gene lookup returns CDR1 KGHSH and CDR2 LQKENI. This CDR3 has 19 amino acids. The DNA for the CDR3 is TGTGCCAGCTCACGGGCAGGCTCAGGGGGACAGGGGGCGAAAAATGAGCAGTTCTTC. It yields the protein CASSRAGSGGQGAKNEQFF.

CDR3 nucleotides: TGTGCCAGCAGCCACGTCGGGGGATCTTCACCCCTCCACTTT. Translating it yields CASSHVGGSSPLHF. The genes are TRBV14 and TRBJ1-6, with a weak D call TRBD1 (5 bases). Per the germline V gene, CDR1 is SGHDN and CDR2 is FVKESK. V lost 3 bases and J 9 bases, leaving 12 bases between the germline ends. The CDR3 is 14 amino acids.

CDR3 amino acids: CASSYSGMTDTQYF. CDR3 bases: TGTGCCAGCAGTTATTCGGGTATGACAGATACGCAGTATTTT. V is TRBV6-6 and J is TRBJ2-3, with D hard to call. From germline, CDR1 is MNHNY and CDR2 SVGAGI (reference sequence). The CDR3 covers 14 residues. Trimming cost V 3 bases and J 3 bases, with 10 bases left between them.

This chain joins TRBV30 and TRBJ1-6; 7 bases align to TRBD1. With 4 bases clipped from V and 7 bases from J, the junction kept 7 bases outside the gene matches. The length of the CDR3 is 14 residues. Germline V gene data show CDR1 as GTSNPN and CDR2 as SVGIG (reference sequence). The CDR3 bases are TGTGCCTGGATCCCGTCACAGGGGAATTCACCCCTCCACTTT. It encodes CAWIPSQGNSPLHF.

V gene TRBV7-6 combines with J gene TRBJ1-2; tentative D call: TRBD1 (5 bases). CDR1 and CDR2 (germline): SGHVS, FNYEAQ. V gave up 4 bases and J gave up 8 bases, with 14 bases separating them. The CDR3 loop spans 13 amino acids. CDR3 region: CASSSPGREGYTF. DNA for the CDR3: TGTGCCAGCAGCTCTCCGGGACGAGAAGGCTACACCTTC.

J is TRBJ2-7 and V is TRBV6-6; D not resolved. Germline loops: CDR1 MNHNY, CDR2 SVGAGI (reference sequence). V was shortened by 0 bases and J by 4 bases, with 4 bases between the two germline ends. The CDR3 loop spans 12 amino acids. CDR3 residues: CASSYSRYEQYF. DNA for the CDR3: TGTGCCAGCAGTTACTCACGGTACGAGCAGTACTTC.